This T cell receptor delta chain was identified in a study of human gamma delta and Vdelta1 T cells. The table lists this clone with a few counts. This could be a read error, since a much larger clone is one nucleotide away. The same CDR3 also results from other DNA sequences found in this sample. The CDR3 totals 27 residues. V lost 4 bases, J lost 10 bases, and 58 bases lay in between. Per germline, CDR1 TSWWSYY and CDR2 QGS. TCRdb reprocessed the PCR reads using CATT. This table has approximately 6,000 delta-chain clones, just under 9.5% appearing once. This TCR came from a human donor in good health. Specimen: naive CD27+ Vdelta1 gamma-delta T cells from blood. V usage is TRDV1 and J usage is TRDJ1, with D perhaps matching TRDD3 (7 bases). The chain's CDR3 is CALGGLTHTQPSAALVLGFYKGVGLIF. The CDR3 DNA sequence: TGTGCTCTTGGGGGTCTTACCCACACCCAGCCTTCCGCCGCTCTTGTACTGGGGTTCTACAAGGGGGTTGGACTCATCTTT.